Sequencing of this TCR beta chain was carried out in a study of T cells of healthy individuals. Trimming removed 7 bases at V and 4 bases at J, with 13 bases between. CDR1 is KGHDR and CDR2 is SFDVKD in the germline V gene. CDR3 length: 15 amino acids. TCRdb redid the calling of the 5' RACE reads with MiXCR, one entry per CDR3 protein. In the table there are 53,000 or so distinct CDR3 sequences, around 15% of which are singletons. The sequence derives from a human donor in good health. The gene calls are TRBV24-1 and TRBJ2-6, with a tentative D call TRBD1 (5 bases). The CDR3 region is CATSNPGIGANVLTF. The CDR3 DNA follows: TGTGCCACCAGCAATCCAGGGATCGGGGCCAACGTCCTGACTTTC.